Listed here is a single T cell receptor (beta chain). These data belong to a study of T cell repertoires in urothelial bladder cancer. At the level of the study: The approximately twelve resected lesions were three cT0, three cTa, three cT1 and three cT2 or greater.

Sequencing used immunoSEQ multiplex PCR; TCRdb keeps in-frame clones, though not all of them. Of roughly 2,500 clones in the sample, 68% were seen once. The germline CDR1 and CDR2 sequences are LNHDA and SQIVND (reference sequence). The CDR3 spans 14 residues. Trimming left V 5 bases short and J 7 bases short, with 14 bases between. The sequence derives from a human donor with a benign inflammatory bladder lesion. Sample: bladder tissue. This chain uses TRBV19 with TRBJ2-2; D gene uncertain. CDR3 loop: CASSGQGIYGELFF. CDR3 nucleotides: TGTGCCAGTAGTGGCCAAGGGATCTACGGGGAGCTGTTTTTT.